This T cell receptor beta chain appears in the sequencing data of a study of post-analysis software for immune sequencing data. Study in general: Both relapsing-remitting and secondary progressive multiple sclerosis featured among the disease courses, as did progressive-relapsing multiple sclerosis.

Broader study findings: Controls' normalized Chao1 diversity significantly exceeded that of multiple sclerosis patients. Samples sharing a preparation batch grouped tightly together when assessed by F measure. Patients used about 5 TRBV segments, including TRBV5-6, TRBV5-1 and TRBV20-1, more often than controls.

Libraries were made from TCR beta cDNA, and they carried unique molecular identifiers. About 500,000 cDNA molecules were obtained per 1 to 10 million input T cells. MiXCR was run by TCRdb on the PCR reads, yielding one entry per CDR3 protein. The sample carries 600,000 to 700,000 distinct CDR3 sequences, approximately 60% recorded once. With 3 bases removed from V and 4 bases from J, the gap between germline ends came to 20 bases. This CDR3 is 17 amino acids long. Per the germline V gene, CDR1 is KGHSH and CDR2 is LQKENI. In regard to this clonotype: Its specificity is not known.

The chain combines TRBV18 with TRBJ2-3; D is possibly TRBD1 or TRBD2 (5 bases each). The material sequenced was blood. This receptor was obtained from a girl aged 2 to 10 with multiple sclerosis. Here the CDR3 DNA reads TGTGCCAGCTCACCGTTGGGAGACAGCTTGGCCGCAGATACGCAGTATTTT. Translated: CASSPLGDSLAADTQYF.